Listed below are T cell receptor beta chains from one sample, sequenced in a study of cytomegalovirus exposure and HLA in healthy donors. The repertoire was sequenced with immunoSEQ multiplex PCR; TCRdb's copy has only in-frame clones and lacks some. Here the sample spans 150,000 to 200,000 clones, roughly 82% being singletons. Sequencing input: PBMCs. The receptors were gathered from a woman aged 30 to 39 in good health and CMV-seronegative. Both conserved end residues are part of each CDR3. The D gene is left open where the match is weak.

CDR3	DNA	D	V	J
CSAEGLSSYEQYF	TGCAGCGCCGAGGGACTTAGCTCCTACGAGCAGTACTTC	-	TRBV29-1	TRBJ2-7
CASSLQHTTGEKLFF	TGTGCCAGCAGTTTACAACATACTACGGGTGAAAAACTGTTTTTT	-	TRBV6-5	TRBJ1-4
CASSLFILGPATDEAFF	TGTGCCAGCAGCTTGTTTATCCTAGGCCCGGCGACAGATGAAGCTTTCTTT	-	TRBV5-4	TRBJ1-1
CASSLGQAQETQYF	TGCGCCAGCAGCTTGGGACAGGCCCAAGAGACCCAGTACTTC	-	TRBV5-1	TRBJ2-5
CASSFRSPYEQYF	TGTGCCAGCAGTTTTCGTTCTCCCTACGAGCAGTACTTC	-	TRBV28	TRBJ2-7
CASSFDRGLGYTF	TGTGCCAGCAGCTTTGACAGGGGGCTAGGCTACACCTTC	TRBD1	TRBV5-6	TRBJ1-2
CASISLLAGGLEAYEQYF	TGTGCCAGCATATCCCTCCTAGCGGGGGGGCTCGAGGCCTACGAGCAGTACTTC	-	TRBV21-1	TRBJ2-7
CASSLEGGPNTEAFF	TGCGCCAGCAGCTTGGAAGGGGGTCCGAACACTGAAGCTTTCTTT	-	TRBV5-1	TRBJ1-1
CSSSLQGEKLFF	TGTTCCAGCAGCTTACAGGGGGAAAAACTGTTTTTT	TRBD1	TRBV7-9	TRBJ1-4
CASSGTGDQPQHF	TGTGCCAGCAGTGGGACAGGGGATCAGCCCCAGCATTTT	TRBD1	TRBV27	TRBJ1-5